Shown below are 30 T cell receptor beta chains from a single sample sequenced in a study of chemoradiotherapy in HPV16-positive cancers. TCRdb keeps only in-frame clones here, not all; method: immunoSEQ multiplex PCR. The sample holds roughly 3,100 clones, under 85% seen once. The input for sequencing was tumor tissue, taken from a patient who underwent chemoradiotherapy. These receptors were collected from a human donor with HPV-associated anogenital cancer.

The CDR3 DNA reads TGTGCCAGCAGCTTGAAGGTAGGGGTTTTACGCGAGCAGTACTTC. Translated: CASSLKVGVLREQYF. The genes are TRBV5-6 and TRBJ2-7; D possibly corresponds to TRBD1 (5 bases). Germline lookup yields CDR1 SGHDT and CDR2 YYEEEE. V was clipped by 1 base and J by 6 bases, with 17 bases between them. The CDR3 consists of 15 residues.

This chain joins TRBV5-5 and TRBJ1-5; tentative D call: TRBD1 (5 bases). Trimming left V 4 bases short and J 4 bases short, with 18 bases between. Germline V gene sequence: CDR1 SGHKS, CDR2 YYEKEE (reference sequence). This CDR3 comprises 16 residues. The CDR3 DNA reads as TGTGCCAGCAGCAGGACGGGTTCAGGGTCTAATCAGCCCCAGCATTTT. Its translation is CASSRTGSGSNQPQHF.

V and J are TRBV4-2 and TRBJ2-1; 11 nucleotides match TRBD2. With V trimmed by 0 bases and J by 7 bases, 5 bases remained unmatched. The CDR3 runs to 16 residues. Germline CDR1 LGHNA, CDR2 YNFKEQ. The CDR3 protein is CASSQETSGNRNEQFF. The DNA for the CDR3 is TGTGCCAGCAGCCAAGAGACTAGCGGGAATAGGAATGAGCAGTTCTTC.

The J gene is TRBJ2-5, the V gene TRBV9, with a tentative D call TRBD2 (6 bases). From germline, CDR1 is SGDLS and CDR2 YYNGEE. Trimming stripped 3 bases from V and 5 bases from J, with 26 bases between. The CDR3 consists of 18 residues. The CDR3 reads CASSAGVWGGSAGETQYF. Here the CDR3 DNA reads TGTGCCAGCAGCGCGGGGGTGTGGGGCGGGTCGGCGGGCGAGACCCAGTACTTC. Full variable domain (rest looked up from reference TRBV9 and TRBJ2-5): DSGVTQTPKHLITATGQRVTLRCSPRSGDLSVYWYQQSLDQGLQFLIQYYNGEERAKGNILERFSAQQFPDLHSELNLSSLELGDSALYFCASSAGVWGGSAGETQYFGPGTRLLVL.

The CDR3 region is CASSPPSFWSPYNEQFF. CDR3 coding DNA: TGTGCCAGCAGCCCTCCGTCGTTTTGGAGCCCCTACAATGAGCAGTTCTTC. The V gene is TRBV5-4, the J gene TRBJ2-1; D is undetermined. The length of the CDR3 is 17 residues. Germline CDR1 reads SGHNT; CDR2 reads YYREEE (reference sequence). V was cut by 4 bases and J by 2 bases, with 19 bases left in between.

The CDR3 sequence: CASSFGTGRGRTGELFF. For the CDR3, the DNA is TGTGCCAGCAGCTTCGGGACAGGGCGCGGGAGGACCGGGGAGCTGTTTTTT. The chain couples TRBV7-2 to TRBJ2-2; the D gene is possibly TRBD1 (9 bases). Trimming shortened V by 3 bases and J by 5 bases, and 19 bases separated the two germline ends. The CDR3 has 17 residues. The germline V gene encodes CDR1 SGHTA and CDR2 FQGNSA.

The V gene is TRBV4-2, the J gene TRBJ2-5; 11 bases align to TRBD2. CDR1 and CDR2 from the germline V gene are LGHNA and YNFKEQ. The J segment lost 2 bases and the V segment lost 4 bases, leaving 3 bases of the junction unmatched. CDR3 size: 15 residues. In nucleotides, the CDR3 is TGTGCCAGCAGCCGCGGGACTAGCGGTCAAGAGACCCAGTACTTC. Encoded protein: CASSRGTSGQETQYF.

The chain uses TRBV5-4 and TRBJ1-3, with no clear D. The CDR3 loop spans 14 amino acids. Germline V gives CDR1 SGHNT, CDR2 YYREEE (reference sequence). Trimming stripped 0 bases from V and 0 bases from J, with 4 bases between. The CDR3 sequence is CASSLELSGNTIYF. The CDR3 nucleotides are TGTGCCAGCAGCTTGGAACTCTCTGGAAACACCATATATTTT.

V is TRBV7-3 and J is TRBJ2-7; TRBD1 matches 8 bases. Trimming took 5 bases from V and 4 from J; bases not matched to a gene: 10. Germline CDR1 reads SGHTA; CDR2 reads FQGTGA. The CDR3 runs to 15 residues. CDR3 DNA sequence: TGTGCCAGCAGCCTTACAGGGGGAAGAAGATACGAGCAGTACTTC. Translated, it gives CASSLTGGRRYEQYF.

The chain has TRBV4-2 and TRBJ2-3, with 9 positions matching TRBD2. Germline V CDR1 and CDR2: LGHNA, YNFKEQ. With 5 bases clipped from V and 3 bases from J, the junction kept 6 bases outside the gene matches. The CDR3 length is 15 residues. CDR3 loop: CASSIRLAETDTQYF. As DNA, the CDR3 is TGTGCCAGCAGCATAAGACTAGCGGAGACAGATACGCAGTATTTT.

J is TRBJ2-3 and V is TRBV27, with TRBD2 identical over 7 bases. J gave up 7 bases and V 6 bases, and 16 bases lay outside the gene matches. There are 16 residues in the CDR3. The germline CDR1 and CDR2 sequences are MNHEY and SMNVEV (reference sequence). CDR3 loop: CASSQFMREGINTQYF. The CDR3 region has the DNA TGTGCCAGCAGCCAATTTATGAGGGAGGGAATAAATACGCAGTATTTT.

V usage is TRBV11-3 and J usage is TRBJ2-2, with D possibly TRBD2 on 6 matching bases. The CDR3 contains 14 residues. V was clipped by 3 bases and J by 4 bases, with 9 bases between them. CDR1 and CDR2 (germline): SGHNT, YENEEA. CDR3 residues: CASSLEGSTGELFF. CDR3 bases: TGTGCCAGCAGCTTGGAGGGGAGCACCGGGGAGCTGTTTTTT.

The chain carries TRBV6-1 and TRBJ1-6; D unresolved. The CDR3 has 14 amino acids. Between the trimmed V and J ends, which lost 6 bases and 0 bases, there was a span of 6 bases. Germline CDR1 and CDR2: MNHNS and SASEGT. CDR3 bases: TGTGCCAGCAGCACAGTCTCCTATAATTCACCCCTCCACTTT. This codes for CASSTVSYNSPLHF.

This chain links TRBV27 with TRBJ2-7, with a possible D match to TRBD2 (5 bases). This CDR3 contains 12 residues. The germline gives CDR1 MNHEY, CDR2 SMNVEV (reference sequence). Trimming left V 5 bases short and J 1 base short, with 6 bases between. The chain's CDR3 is CASSRGSYEQYF. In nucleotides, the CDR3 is TGTGCCAGCAGTAGAGGGTCCTACGAGCAGTACTTC.

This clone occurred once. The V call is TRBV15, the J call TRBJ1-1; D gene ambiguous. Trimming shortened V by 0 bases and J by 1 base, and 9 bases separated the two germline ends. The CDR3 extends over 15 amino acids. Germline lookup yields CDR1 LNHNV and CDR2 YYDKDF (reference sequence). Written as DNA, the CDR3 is TGTGCCACCAGCAGAGATTTGAAGGAGAACACTGAAGCTTTCTTT. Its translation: CATSRDLKENTEAFF.

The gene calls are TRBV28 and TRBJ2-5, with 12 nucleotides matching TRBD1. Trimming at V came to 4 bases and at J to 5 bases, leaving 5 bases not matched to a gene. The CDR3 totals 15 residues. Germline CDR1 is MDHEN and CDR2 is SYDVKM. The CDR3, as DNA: TGTGCCAGCAGTTCGGGACAGGGGGCGGCCGAGACCCAGTACTTC. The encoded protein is CASSSGQGAAETQYF.

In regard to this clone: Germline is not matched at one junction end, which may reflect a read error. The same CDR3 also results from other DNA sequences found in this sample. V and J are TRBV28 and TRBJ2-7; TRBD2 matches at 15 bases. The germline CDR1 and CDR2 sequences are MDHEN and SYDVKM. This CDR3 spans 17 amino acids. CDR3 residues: CASSFGGLAGGYYEQYF. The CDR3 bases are TGTGCCAGCAGTTTCGGGGGACTAGCGGGAGGCTACTACGAGCAGTATTTC.

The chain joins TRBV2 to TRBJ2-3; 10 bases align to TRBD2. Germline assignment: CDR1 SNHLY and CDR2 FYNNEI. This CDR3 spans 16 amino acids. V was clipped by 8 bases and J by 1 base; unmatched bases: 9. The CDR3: CASGRAGTSGTDTQYF. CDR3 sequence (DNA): TGTGCCAGCGGCAGAGCCGGGACTAGCGGCACAGATACGCAGTATTTT.

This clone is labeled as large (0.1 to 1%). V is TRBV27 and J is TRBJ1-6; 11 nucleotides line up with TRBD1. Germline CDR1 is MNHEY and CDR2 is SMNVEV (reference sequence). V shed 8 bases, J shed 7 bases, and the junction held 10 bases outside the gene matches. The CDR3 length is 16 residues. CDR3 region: CASGRGQGVKNSPLHF. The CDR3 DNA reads TGTGCCAGCGGCCGGGGACAGGGGGTAAAGAATTCACCCCTCCACTTT.

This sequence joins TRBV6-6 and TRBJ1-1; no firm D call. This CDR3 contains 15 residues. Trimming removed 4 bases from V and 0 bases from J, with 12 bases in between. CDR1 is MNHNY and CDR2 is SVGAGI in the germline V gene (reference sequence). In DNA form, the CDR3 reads TGTGCCAGCAGTTCCCCACAGACGATGAACACTGAAGCTTTCTTT. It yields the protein CASSSPQTMNTEAFF.

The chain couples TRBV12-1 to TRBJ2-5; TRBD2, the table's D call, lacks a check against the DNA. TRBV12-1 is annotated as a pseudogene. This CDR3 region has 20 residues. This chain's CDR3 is CASSFGTFFPGLAGDETQYF. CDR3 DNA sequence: TGTGCCAGCAGCTTCGGGACTTTCTTTCCGGGACTAGCGGGAGACGAGACCCAGTACTTC.

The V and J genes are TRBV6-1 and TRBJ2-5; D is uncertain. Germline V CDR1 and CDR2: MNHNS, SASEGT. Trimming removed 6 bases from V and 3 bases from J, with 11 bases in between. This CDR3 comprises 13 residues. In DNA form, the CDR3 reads TGTGCCAGCAGGGGTTCAGGTGAAGAGACCCAGTACTTC. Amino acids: CASRGSGEETQYF.

CDR3: CASSEPRTAGYGYTF. The CDR3 DNA follows: TGCGCCAGCAGTGAGCCTAGGACGGCCGGCTATGGCTACACCTTC. The chain carries TRBV10-2 and TRBJ1-2; no definite D call. The CDR3 runs to 15 residues. Germline-derived CDR1 and CDR2 are WSHSY and SAAADI. Deletions cut 2 bases from V and 4 bases from J, with 14 bases between.

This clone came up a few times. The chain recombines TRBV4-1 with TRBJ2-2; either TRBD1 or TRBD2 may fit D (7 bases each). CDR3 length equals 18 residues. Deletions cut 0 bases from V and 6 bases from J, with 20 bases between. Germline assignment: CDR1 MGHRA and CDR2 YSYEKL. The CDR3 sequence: CASSQEPSTGRVSGELFF. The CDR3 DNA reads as TGCGCCAGCAGCCAAGAGCCCTCGACAGGGAGGGTTTCCGGGGAGCTGTTTTTT.

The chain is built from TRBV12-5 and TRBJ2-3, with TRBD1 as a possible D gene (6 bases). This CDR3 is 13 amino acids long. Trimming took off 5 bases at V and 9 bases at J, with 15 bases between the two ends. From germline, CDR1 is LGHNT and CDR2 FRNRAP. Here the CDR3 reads CASGSTQGQTQYF. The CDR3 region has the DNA TGTGCTAGTGGTAGTACACAGGGTCAAACGCAGTATTTT.

This chain's CDR3 is CASSGRDLEYEQYF. The CDR3 nucleotides are TGTGCCAGCAGTGGCCGGGACTTAGAGTACGAGCAGTACTTC. The chain joins TRBV6-1 to TRBJ2-7; D perhaps matches TRBD2 (6 bases). This CDR3 comprises 14 residues. V was trimmed by 4 bases and J by 4 bases, leaving 14 bases between them. The germline gives CDR1 MNHNS, CDR2 SASEGT.

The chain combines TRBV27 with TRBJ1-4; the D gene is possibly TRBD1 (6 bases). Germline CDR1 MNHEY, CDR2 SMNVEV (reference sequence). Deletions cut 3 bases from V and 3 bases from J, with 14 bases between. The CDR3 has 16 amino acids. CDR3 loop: CASSLDYRAANEKLFF. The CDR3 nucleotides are TGTGCCAGCAGTTTGGATTACAGGGCCGCTAATGAAAAACTGTTTTTT. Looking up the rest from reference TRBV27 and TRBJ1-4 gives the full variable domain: EAQVTQNPRYLITVTGKKLTVTCSQNMNHEYMSWYRQDPGLGLRQIYYSMNVEVTDKGDVPEGYKVSRKEKRNFPLILESPSPNQTSLYFCASSLDYRAANEKLFFGSGTQLSVL.

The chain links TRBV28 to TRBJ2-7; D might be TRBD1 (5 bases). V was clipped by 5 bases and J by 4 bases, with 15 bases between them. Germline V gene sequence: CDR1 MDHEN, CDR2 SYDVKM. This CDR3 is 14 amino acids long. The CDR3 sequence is CASSASQGQYEQYF. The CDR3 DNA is TGTGCCAGCAGTGCGAGTCAGGGTCAGTACGAGCAGTACTTC. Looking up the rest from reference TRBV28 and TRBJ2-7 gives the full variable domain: DVKVTQSSRYLVKRTGEKVFLECVQDMDHENMFWYRQDPGLGLRLIYFSYDVKMKEKGDIPEGYSVSREKKERFSLILESASTNQTSMYLCASSASQGQYEQYFGPGTRLTVT.

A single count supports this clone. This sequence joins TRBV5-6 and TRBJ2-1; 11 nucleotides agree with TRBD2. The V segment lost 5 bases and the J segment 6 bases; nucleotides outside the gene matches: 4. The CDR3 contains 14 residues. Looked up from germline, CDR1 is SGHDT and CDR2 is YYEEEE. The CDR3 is CASRSSGGPNEQFF. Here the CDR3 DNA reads TGTGCCAGCAGGTCTAGCGGGGGGCCCAATGAGCAGTTCTTC.

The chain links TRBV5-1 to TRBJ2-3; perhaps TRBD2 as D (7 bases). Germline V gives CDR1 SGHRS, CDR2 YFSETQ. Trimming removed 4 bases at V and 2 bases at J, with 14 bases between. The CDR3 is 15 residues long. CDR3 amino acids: CASSSSAGATDTQYF. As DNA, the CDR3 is TGCGCCAGCAGCAGCAGCGCGGGGGCCACAGATACGCAGTATTTT.